These 5 T cell receptor beta chains originate from one sample sequenced in a study of breast tumors, draining lymph nodes, adjacent tissues. Axillary draining lymph nodes of breast cancer patients supplied the node samples. TCRdb reprocessed the multiplex PCR reads via MiXCR and lists one record per CDR3 protein. The sample lists hundreds of thousands of distinct CDR3 sequences, 32% occurring once. Source material: axillary lymph node tissue. These TCRs come from a female donor with breast cancer. Some clones in this sample may be carry-over from other donors' samples.

This clonotype has a count of ten or more. The chain is built from TRBV20-1 and TRBJ1-2; perhaps TRBD1 as D (6 bases). The V and J ends lost 6 bases and 8 bases respectively, with 13 bases between them. Germline V gene data show CDR1 as DFQATT and CDR2 as SNEGSKA (reference sequence). The CDR3 contains 11 residues. The CDR3 DNA sequence: TGCAGTGCCCGGAGGGGGGCGGGCTACACCTTC. Translation gives CSARRGAGYTF.

This chain joins TRBV20-1 and TRBJ2-7, with D perhaps TRBD2 (5 bases). CDR1 DFQATT and CDR2 SNEGSKA come from the germline V gene (reference sequence). Trimming took 6 bases from V and 5 from J, leaving 11 bases between them. The CDR3 is 11 amino acids. DNA of the CDR3: TGCAGTGCCGAGGGTGTCCACGAGCAGTACTTC. Protein: CSAEGVHEQYF.

In this sample, this clonotype turned up many times. V and J are TRBV6-6 and TRBJ2-1, with TRBD1 matching over 8 bases. Germline-derived CDR1 and CDR2 are MNHNY and SVGAGI (reference sequence). The CDR3 spans 13 residues. The V segment lost 2 bases and the J segment 13 bases; nucleotides outside the gene matches: 7. The CDR3 DNA sequence: TGTGCCAGCAGTTACCCGGACAGGGATCTTCAGTTCTTC. Encoded protein: CASSYPDRDLQFF.

The sample holds many counts of this clonotype. The chain has TRBV7-3 and TRBJ2-1; either TRBD1 or TRBD2 may fit D (6 bases each). Trimming stripped 8 bases from V and 4 bases from J, with 18 bases between. This CDR3 is built from 15 residues. Looked up from germline, CDR1 is SGHTA and CDR2 is FQGTGA. In nucleotides, the CDR3 is TGTGCCAGCGCTATCGGGAGAGGGGGGTACAATGAGCAGTTCTTC. Its protein is CASAIGRGGYNEQFF.

This clonotype was picked up a small number of times. This may stem from a read error, because a much larger clone lies one nucleotide away. The chain employs TRBV6-6 and TRBJ2-1; TRBD2 matches at 11 bases. This CDR3 contains 15 residues. V was pared by 5 bases and J by 5 bases, with 5 bases of the junction left unmatched. Germline values: CDR1 MNHNY, CDR2 SVGAGI (reference sequence). The chain's CDR3 is CASSHSTSGNNEQFF. The CDR3 nucleotides are TGTGCCAGCAGTCATTCGACTAGCGGGAACAATGAGCAGTTCTTC.